This T cell receptor (beta chain) was found in a study of blood T cell repertoires in COVID-19. In the study overall: There were acute and convalescent COVID-19 samples, and they came from the United States, Italy and Spain. The cDNA or gDNA used as material had been derived from T cells, B-cell-depleted T cells, or PBMCs.

Under the authors' procedure: Reference gene primer amplification yielded estimated nucleated cell counts. The method was immunoSEQ multiplex PCR; TCRdb's version includes in-frame clones alone and lacks a portion of them. V and J calls and clone size are copied from that table; D and trimming were computed from the DNA. The sample contains 45,000 or so clones, approximately 86% of which appear only once. This CDR3 is 15 amino acids long. The germline V gene encodes CDR1 SGHVS and CDR2 FQNEAQ. Trimming took 6 bases from V and 3 from J; bases not matched to a gene: 6. The sequence was obtained from a woman of 80 years or more with active COVID-19. The source material was peripheral blood. The chain links TRBV7-8 to TRBJ2-1; the match to TRBD2 covers 9 bases. CDR3 loop: CASRSTSGNYNEQFF. The DNA for the CDR3 is TGTGCCAGCAGGTCGACTAGCGGAAACTACAATGAGCAGTTCTTC.